The rows below give T cell receptor beta chains drawn from one sample of a study of T cell changes during pregnancy in multiple sclerosis. The table came from immunoSEQ multiplex PCR; TCRdb's copy has only in-frame clones and leaves some out. The data contain some 59,000 clones, roughly nine tenths of them singletons. The sequences come from peripheral blood, collected in the first trimester of pregnancy. The receptors were gathered from a female donor with multiple sclerosis, enrolled in a pregnancy study. Both conserved end residues are part of each CDR3. Each record gives: D gene, V gene, J gene, clone size, CDR3 protein, CDR3 DNA. The D gene is left open where the match is weak. Clone size is shown for a subset of rows, as once, few, many or a class of expanded clone.

TRBD1	TRBV27	TRBJ2-2	-	CTRYRQGSVAGELFF	TGTACCCGCTACCGACAGGGGAGTGTTGCCGGGGAGCTGTTTTTT
TRBD1	TRBV7-8	TRBJ2-4	-	CASSTAVDRGYGIQYF	TGTGCCAGCAGCACTGCAGTAGACAGGGGGTACGGCATTCAGTACTTC
-	TRBV30	TRBJ2-6	-	CAWRTQGAASGANVLTF	TGTGCCTGGAGGACCCAGGGTGCAGCATCTGGGGCCAACGTCCTGACTTTC
TRBD2	TRBV2	TRBJ2-5	-	CASSAWGGRADDETQYF	TGTGCCAGCAGTGCCTGGGGAGGGAGGGCCGATGATGAGACCCAGTACTTC
-	TRBV4-3	TRBJ2-7	-	CASSQDTDNYEQYF	TGCGCCAGCAGCCAAGATACAGATAACTACGAGCAGTACTTC
TRBD1	TRBV19	TRBJ1-1	-	CASSPGDRIGSTEAFF	TGTGCCAGTAGTCCCGGGGACAGGATCGGGAGCACTGAAGCTTTCTTT
-	TRBV11-2	TRBJ2-1	-	CASSFQQGSSNEQFF	TGTGCCAGCAGTTTTCAGCAGGGATCCTCCAATGAGCAGTTCTTC
TRBD1	TRBV5-1	TRBJ1-2	-	CASSSRDSWGYTF	TGCGCCAGCAGCTCCCGGGACAGCTGGGGCTACACCTTC
TRBD1	TRBV30	TRBJ1-2	-	CAWSPQGGYGYTF	TGTGCCTGGAGCCCACAGGGGGGCTATGGCTACACCTTC
-	TRBV6-1	TRBJ2-7	-	CASSELGATYEQYF	TGTGCCAGCAGTGAGTTGGGGGCAACATACGAGCAGTACTTC
TRBD2	TRBV9	TRBJ2-5	once	CASSVAGGATQETQYF	TGTGCCAGCAGCGTAGCGGGGGGGGCTACTCAAGAGACCCAGTACTTC
TRBD1	TRBV7-2	TRBJ2-3	-	CASSLDRGRDTQYF	TGTGCCAGCAGCTTAGACAGGGGGCGAGATACGCAGTATTTT
TRBD1	TRBV27	TRBJ1-5	-	CASSYAGGNQPQHF	TGTGCCAGCAGTTATGCAGGGGGGAATCAGCCCCAGCATTTT
TRBD1	TRBV5-1	TRBJ2-7	-	CASSLDGTGAFRPYEQYF	TGCGCCAGCAGCTTGGATGGGACAGGGGCCTTCCGACCCTACGAGCAGTACTTC
TRBD1	TRBV10-2	TRBJ2-2	-	CASSEARTGGTGELFF	TGCGCCAGCAGTGAGGCTCGGACAGGGGGCACCGGGGAGCTGTTTTTT